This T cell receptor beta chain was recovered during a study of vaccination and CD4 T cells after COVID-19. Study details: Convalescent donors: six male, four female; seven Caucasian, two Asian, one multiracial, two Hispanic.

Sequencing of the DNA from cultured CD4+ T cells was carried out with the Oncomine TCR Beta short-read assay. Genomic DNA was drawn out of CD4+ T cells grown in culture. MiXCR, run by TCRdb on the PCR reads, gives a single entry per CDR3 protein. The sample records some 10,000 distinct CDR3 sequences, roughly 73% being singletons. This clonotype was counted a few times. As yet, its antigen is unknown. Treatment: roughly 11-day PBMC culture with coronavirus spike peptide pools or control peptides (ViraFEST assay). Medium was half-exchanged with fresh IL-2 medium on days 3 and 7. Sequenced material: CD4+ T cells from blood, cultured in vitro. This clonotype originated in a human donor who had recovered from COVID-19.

CDR3: CASRLAGVGGTGELFF. For the CDR3, the DNA is TGTGCCAGCAGATTGGCGGGAGTTGGTGGTACCGGGGAGCTGTTTTTT. The chain employs TRBV6-2 or TRBV6-3 and TRBJ2-2; 7 bases line up with TRBD2. In germline, CDR1 is MNHEY, CDR2 SVGEGT. V dropped 6 bases and J dropped 5; count of bases not matched to a gene: 12. This CDR3 contains 16 residues.